The clone carrying this T cell receptor beta chain was counted a single time. The source of the sample is a study of glioma-infiltrating T cells after dendritic cell vaccination. Produced via immunoSEQ multiplex PCR; TCRdb's table is partial and in-frame only. The sample holds 20,000 to 25,000 clones, 79% seen once. Germline CDR1 is SGHDN and CDR2 is FVKESK. The CDR3 consists of 13 residues. V was trimmed by 6 bases and J by 5 bases, leaving 13 bases between them. No glioblastoma patient carried an isocitrate dehydrogenase mutation. Blood PBMC samples: pre-vaccination, two weeks post third vaccination, and at tumor progression.

This TCR came from a human donor with glioblastoma. The chain recombines TRBV14 with TRBJ1-2, with unresolved D. The sequenced sample was blood, obtained before dendritic cell vaccination. The CDR3 nucleotides are TGTGCCAGCAGTCAGGCTACAGTATATGGCTACACCTTC. Its translation is CASSQATVYGYTF.